The 2 T cell receptor beta chains listed next were all sequenced from one sample in a study of T cell changes during pregnancy in multiple sclerosis. Sequenced by immunoSEQ multiplex PCR; TCRdb stores in-frame clones only, minus some. The sample lists about 87,000 clones, over 85% occurring once. Specimen: peripheral blood, collected in the third trimester of pregnancy. The receptor source for this set is a female donor in good health, enrolled as a control in a pregnancy study.

The chain links TRBV6-1 to TRBJ2-3, with D maybe TRBD2 (6 bases). Trimming cost V 7 bases and J 1 base, with 15 bases left between them. The CDR3 runs to 15 residues. The germline CDR1 and CDR2 sequences are MNHNS and SASEGT. This CDR3 reads CASIGGISGTDTQYF. The CDR3 region has the DNA TGTGCCAGCATTGGGGGGATTTCGGGCACAGATACGCAGTATTTT.

This chain links TRBV5-4 with TRBJ2-7, with 8 bases that match TRBD2. V shed 0 bases and J 3 bases; nucleotides not matched to a gene: 8. CDR3 length equals 16 residues. CDR1 SGHNT and CDR2 YYREEE come from the germline V gene (reference sequence). The CDR3 region is CASSLAGAGGLYEQYF. The CDR3 DNA follows: TGTGCCAGCAGCTTGGCCGGTGCGGGAGGCCTCTACGAGCAGTACTTC.